The 3 T cell receptor beta chains reported below all come from one sample, sequenced in a study of T cells in Graves' hyperthyroidism and ophthalmopathy. TCR beta CDR3 regions were amplified from RNA. Primed by the HTBI set, a first-round RT-PCR was run on the TCR CDR3. TCRdb independently ran MiXCR on the multiplex PCR reads; one entry per CDR3 protein. The sample consists of roughly 280,000 distinct CDR3 sequences, about a sixth of them appearing once. Sequences were obtained from blood. The receptors come from a woman between 55 and 75 years old with Graves' ophthalmopathy.

This clonotype has a count of ten or more. The chain carries TRBV28 and TRBJ2-7, with no clear D. This CDR3 is built from 12 residues. Deletions cut 6 bases from V and 0 bases from J, with 6 bases between. Looked up from germline, CDR1 is MDHEN and CDR2 is SYDVKM. The CDR3 spells CASSLLSYEQYF. The CDR3 DNA follows: TGTGCCAGCAGCCTCCTCTCCTACGAGCAGTACTTC.

This clonotype occurred many times. The rearrangement joins TRBV20-1 to TRBJ2-2; D is possibly TRBD1 (6 bases). The germline V gene encodes CDR1 DFQATT and CDR2 SNEGSKA (reference sequence). Trimming pared 1 base from V and 1 base from J, leaving 13 bases between. The CDR3 runs to 16 residues. This CDR3 reads CSARAGDRVNTGELFF. DNA of the CDR3: TGCAGTGCTAGAGCAGGGGATAGAGTGAACACCGGGGAGCTGTTTTTT.

This clonotype was detected only a few times. This sequence joins TRBV6-1 and TRBJ2-6, with TRBD2 as a possible D gene (5 bases). Germline V gives CDR1 MNHNS, CDR2 SASEGT. This CDR3 has 13 residues. V was trimmed by 6 bases and J by 6 bases, leaving 9 bases between them. The CDR3 region has the DNA TGTGCCAGCAGCCCCGGGGAGGCCAACGTCCTGACTTTC. This gives the protein CASSPGEANVLTF.